The clone carrying this TCR beta chain was detected only once. These data are taken from a study of blood T cell repertoires in COVID-19. Study details: The cDNA or gDNA used as material had been derived from T cells, B-cell-depleted T cells, or PBMCs.

Under the authors' procedure: Reference gene primer amplification gave nucleated cell count estimates. The repertoire was sequenced with immunoSEQ multiplex PCR; TCRdb's copy has only in-frame clones and lacks some. From that table come the V and J calls and clone size; the DNA was used to work out D and trimming. The sample gives tens of thousands of clones, approximately 70% of which show up once; roughly 9.6% is in the top ten. The CDR3 length is 17 residues. V shed 3 bases, J shed 0 bases, and the junction held 5 bases outside the gene matches. CDR1 SNHLY and CDR2 FYNNEI come from the germline V gene.

The chain has TRBV2 and TRBJ2-1, with 10 bases that match TRBD2. The clonotype originates from a woman aged 65 to 85 with acute or convalescent COVID-19. The specimen sequenced was peripheral blood. CDR3 in amino acids: CASSESSGSLSYNEQFF. The CDR3 DNA reads TGTGCCAGCAGTGAGTCTAGCGGGAGCCTCTCCTACAATGAGCAGTTCTTC.